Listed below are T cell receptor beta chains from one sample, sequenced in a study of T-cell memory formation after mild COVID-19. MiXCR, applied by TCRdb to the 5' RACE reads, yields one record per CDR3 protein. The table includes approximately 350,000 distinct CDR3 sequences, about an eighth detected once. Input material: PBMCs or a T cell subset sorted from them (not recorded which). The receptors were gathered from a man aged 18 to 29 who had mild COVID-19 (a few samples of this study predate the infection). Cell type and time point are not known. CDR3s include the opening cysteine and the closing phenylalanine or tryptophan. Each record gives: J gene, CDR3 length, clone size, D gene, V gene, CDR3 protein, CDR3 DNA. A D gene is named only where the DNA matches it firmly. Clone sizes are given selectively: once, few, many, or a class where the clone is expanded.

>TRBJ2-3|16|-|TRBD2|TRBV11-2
CASSSPLAGGPDTQYF
TGTGCCAGCAGCTCTCCCCTAGCGGGGGGGCCGGATACGCAGTATTTT
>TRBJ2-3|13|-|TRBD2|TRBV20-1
CSARLAGADTQYF
TGCAGTGCCAGACTAGCGGGGGCGGATACGCAGTATTTT
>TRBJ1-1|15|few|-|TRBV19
CASTSRAGGRTEAFF
TGTGCCAGTACCTCAAGGGCGGGAGGGAGGACTGAAGCTTTCTTT
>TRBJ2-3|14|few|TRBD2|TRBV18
CASSQRGGLDTQYF
TGTGCCAGCTCGCAGCGGGGGGGCTTGGATACGCAGTATTTT
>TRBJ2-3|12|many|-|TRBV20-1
CSASGLGDTQYF
TGCAGTGCTAGCGGGTTGGGAGATACGCAGTATTTT
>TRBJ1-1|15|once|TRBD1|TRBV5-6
CASSLVNRGGTEAFF
TGTGCCAGCAGCTTGGTAAACAGGGGAGGCACTGAAGCTTTCTTT
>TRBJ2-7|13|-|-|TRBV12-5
CASGPPNIDEQYF
TGTGCTAGTGGGCCTCCAAATATAGACGAGCAGTACTTC
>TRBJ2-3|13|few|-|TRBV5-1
CASSTEGTDTQYF
TGCGCCAGCAGCACCGAGGGCACAGATACGCAGTATTTT
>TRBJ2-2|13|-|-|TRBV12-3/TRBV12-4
CASSGVFTGELFF
TGTGCCAGCAGTGGGGTTTTCACCGGGGAGCTGTTTTTT
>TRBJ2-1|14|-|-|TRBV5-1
CASSLVMRGREQFF
TGCGCCAGCAGCTTGGTCATGCGGGGGCGTGAGCAGTTCTTC
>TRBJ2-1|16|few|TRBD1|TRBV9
CASSDLGQGSYNEQFF
TGTGCCAGCAGCGACCTCGGACAGGGCTCTTACAATGAGCAGTTCTTC
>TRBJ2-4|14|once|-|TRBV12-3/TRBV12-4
CDSSPQDGPNIQYF
TGTGACAGCAGTCCCCAGGATGGCCCAAACATTCAGTACTTC
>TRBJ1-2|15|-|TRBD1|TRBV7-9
CASSSPDRGVAGYTF
TGTGCCAGCAGCTCCCCGGACAGGGGGGTAGCTGGCTACACCTTC
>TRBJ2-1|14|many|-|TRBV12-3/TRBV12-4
CASSPGGSGNEQFF
TGTGCCAGCAGTCCCGGGGGTTCTGGCAATGAGCAGTTCTTC
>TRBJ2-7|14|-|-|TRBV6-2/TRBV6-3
CASKAADEMGEQYF
TGTGCCAGCAAGGCGGCCGACGAAATGGGCGAGCAGTACTTC
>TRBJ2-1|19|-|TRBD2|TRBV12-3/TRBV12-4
CASSLGGSGGAGGWNEQFF
TGTGCCAGCAGTTTAGGGGGTAGCGGGGGGGCCGGGGGTTGGAATGAGCAGTTCTTC
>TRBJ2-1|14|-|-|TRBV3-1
CATLDSSSYNEQFF
TGTGCCACCCTGGACTCAAGCTCCTACAATGAGCAGTTCTTC
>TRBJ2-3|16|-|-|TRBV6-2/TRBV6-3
CASRLPGGSSTDTQYF
TGTGCCAGCAGGTTGCCCGGAGGGTCTAGCACAGATACGCAGTATTTT
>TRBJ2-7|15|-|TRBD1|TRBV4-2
CASRTGLEDYNEQYF
TGTGCCAGCAGGACAGGGCTTGAAGACTACAACGAGCAGTACTTC